The clone carrying this T cell receptor beta chain occurred once. The germline V gene encodes CDR1 MNHEY and CDR2 SMNVEV (reference sequence). CDR3 length: 14 residues. The trim removed 5 bases at V and 7 bases at J, leaving 10 bases unmatched. This entry is derived from a study of blood T cell repertoires in COVID-19. Study at large: Acute and convalescent COVID-19 specimens originated in the United States, Italy and Spain. PBMCs, B-cell-depleted T cells, or T cells provided the cDNA or gDNA that made up the material.

Authors' methods: Amplifying reference gene primers gave estimates of nucleated cell counts. The protocol was immunoSEQ multiplex PCR, while the TCRdb copy is restricted to in-frame clones and leaves out a portion. V and J calls and clone size are copied from that table; D and trimming were computed from the DNA. This table has roughly 180,000 clones, more than 80% appearing once. The sequenced sample consisted of peripheral blood. The TCR comes from a woman aged 40 to 50 with COVID-19, enrolled during active disease. V usage is TRBV27 and J usage is TRBJ1-2, with 7 bases fitting TRBD1. DNA of the CDR3: TGTGCCAGCAGTCCCGACAGGGCCAGGTCTGGCTACACCTTC. Its protein is CASSPDRARSGYTF.